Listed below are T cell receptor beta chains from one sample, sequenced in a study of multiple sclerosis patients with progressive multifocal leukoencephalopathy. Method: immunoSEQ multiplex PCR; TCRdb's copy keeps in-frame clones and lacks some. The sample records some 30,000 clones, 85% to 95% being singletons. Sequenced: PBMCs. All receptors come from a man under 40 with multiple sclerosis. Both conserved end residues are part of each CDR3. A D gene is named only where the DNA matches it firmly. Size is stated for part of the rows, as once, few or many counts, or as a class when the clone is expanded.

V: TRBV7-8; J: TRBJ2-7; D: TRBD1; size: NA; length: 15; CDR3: CASSHSGTGRYEQYF; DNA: TGTGCCAGCAGTCATTCCGGGACAGGACGCTACGAGCAGTACTTC
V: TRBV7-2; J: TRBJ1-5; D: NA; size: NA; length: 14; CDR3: CASSFRGSNQPQHF; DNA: TGTGCCAGCAGCTTTAGGGGGAGCAATCAGCCCCAGCATTTT
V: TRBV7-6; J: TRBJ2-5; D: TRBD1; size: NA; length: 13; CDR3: CASSQGQQETQYF; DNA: TGTGCCAGCAGCCAGGGACAGCAAGAGACCCAGTACTTC
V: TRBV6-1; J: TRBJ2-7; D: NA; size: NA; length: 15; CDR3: CASSGLVGGHYEQYF; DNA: TGTGCCAGCAGTGGCTTAGTCGGGGGGCATTACGAGCAGTACTTC
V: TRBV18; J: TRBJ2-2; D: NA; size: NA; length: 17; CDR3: CASSLYRVTSNTGELFF; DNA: TGTGCCAGCTCACTCTACAGGGTAACCTCGAACACCGGGGAGCTGTTTTTT
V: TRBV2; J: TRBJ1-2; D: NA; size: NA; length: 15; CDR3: CASTIVEALTGGYTF; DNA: TGTGCCAGCACGATAGTGGAGGCTTTAACGGGTGGCTACACCTTC
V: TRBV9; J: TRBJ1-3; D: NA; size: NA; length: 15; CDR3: CASSLGRVSGNTIYF; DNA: TGTGCCAGCAGCTTAGGGAGGGTTTCTGGAAACACCATATATTTT
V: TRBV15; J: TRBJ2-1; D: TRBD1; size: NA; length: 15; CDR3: CATSRGQSSYNEQFF; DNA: TGTGCCACCAGCAGGGGACAGTCCTCCTACAATGAGCAGTTCTTC
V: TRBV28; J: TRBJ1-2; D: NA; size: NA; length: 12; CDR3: CASKRFNYGYTF; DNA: TGTGCCAGCAAGCGGTTTAACTATGGCTACACCTTC
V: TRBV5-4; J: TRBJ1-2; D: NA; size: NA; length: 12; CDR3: CASSLGTEGYTF; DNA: TGTGCCAGCAGCTTGGGCACCGAAGGCTACACCTTC
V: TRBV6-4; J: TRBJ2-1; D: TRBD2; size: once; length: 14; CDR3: CASSEAGYTNEQFF; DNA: TGTGCCAGCAGTGAAGCGGGGTATACCAATGAGCAGTTCTTC
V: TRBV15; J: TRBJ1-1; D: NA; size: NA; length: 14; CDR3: CATSRGIWGQKAFF; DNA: TGTGCCACCAGCAGAGGGATATGGGGCCAGAAAGCTTTCTTT
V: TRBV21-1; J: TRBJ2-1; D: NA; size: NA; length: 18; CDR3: CASTSPGEKPSSYNEQFF; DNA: TGTGCCAGCACTTCCCCAGGAGAAAAGCCCTCTTCCTACAATGAGCAGTTCTTC
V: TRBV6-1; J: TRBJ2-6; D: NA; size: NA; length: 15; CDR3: CASSPIIGGANVLTF; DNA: TGTGCCAGCAGTCCAATAATAGGTGGGGCCAACGTCCTGACTTTC
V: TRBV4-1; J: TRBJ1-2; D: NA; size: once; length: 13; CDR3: CASSQVIGYGYTF; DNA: TGCGCCAGCAGCCAAGTGATCGGCTATGGCTACACCTTC
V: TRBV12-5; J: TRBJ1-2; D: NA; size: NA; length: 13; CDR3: CASGPGLNYGYTF; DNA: TGTGCTAGTGGACCGGGATTAAACTATGGCTACACCTTC
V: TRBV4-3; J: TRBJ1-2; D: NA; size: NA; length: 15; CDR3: CASSQGGEGSYGYTF; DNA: TGCGCCAGCAGCCAAGGAGGGGAGGGTAGCTATGGCTACACCTTC
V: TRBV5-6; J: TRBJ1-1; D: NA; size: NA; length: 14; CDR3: CASSLEGTGRQAFF; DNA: TGTGCCAGCAGCTTGGAGGGTACCGGTCGGCAAGCTTTCTTT
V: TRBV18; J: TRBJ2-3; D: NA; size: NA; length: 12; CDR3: CASSRNFDTQYF; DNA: TGTGCCAGCTCCCGAAATTTCGATACGCAGTATTTT
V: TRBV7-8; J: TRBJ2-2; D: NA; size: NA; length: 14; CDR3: CASSLTGRNGELFF; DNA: TGTGCCAGCAGCTTAACGGGGCGAAACGGGGAGCTGTTTTTT
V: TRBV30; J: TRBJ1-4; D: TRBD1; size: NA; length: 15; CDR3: CAWSRRQGRIEKLFF; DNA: TGTGCCTGGAGCCGAAGACAGGGTCGGATTGAAAAACTGTTTTTT
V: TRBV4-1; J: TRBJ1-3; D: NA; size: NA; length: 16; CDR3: CASSQGVRGAGNTIYF; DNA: TGCGCCAGCAGCCAAGGCGTGAGGGGGGCTGGAAACACCATATATTTT
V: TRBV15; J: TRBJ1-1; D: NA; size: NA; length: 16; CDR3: CATSRGGESVNTEAFF; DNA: TGTGCCACCAGCAGAGGGGGGGAATCGGTGAACACTGAAGCTTTCTTT
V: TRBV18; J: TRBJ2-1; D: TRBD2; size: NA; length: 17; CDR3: CASSPLPFTSVPFEQFF; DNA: TGTGCCAGCTCACCACTGCCCTTTACTAGCGTACCGTTCGAGCAGTTCTTC
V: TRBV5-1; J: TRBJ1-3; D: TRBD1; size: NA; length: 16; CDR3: CASSQQGVGSGNTIYF; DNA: TGCGCCAGCAGCCAACAGGGGGTAGGCTCTGGGAACACCATATATTTT